The entry below describes one T cell receptor (beta chain). This entry belongs to a study of shared clonotypes between healthy human individuals. Methods used by the authors: Junction-only immunoSEQ sequences carried no quality scores, so filtering differed. The method was immunoSEQ multiplex PCR; TCRdb's version includes in-frame clones alone and lacks a portion of them. V, J and clone size are taken as reported in that table, and D and trimming were inferred from the DNA itself. The sample lists around 2.5 million clones, more than 85% seen once, with 0.35% to 0.45% in the top ten. The CDR3 is made up of 13 amino acids. Trimming removed 4 bases from V and 4 bases from J, with 8 bases in between. Germline V gene sequence: CDR1 MNHNS, CDR2 SASEGT.

Specimen: naive CD4+ T cells from PBMCs. Described subset: CD45RA+ positively selected. The receptor comes from a man aged 18 to 30 in good health. Some clones in this sample may be carry-over from other donors' samples. The V gene is TRBV6-1, the J gene TRBJ1-5; D might be TRBD1 (5 bases). The CDR3 loop is CASSAQGNQPQHF. In DNA, the CDR3 is TGTGCCAGCAGTGCCCAGGGTAATCAGCCCCAGCATTTT.